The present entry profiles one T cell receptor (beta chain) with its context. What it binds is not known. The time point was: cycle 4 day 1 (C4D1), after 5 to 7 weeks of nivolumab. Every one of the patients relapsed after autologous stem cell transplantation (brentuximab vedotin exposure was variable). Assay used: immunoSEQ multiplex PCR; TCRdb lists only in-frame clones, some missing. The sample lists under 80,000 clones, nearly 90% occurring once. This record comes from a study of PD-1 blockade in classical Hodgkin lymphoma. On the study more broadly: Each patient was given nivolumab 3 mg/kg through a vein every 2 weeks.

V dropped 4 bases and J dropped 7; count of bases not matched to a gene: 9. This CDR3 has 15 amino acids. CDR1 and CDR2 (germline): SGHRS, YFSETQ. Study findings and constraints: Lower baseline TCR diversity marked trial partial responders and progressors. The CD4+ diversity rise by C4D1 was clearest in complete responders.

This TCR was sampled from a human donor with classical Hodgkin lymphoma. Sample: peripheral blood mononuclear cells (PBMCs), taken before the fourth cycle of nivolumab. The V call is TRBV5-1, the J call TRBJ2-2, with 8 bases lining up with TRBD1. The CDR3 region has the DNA TGCGCCAGCAGCCCGGACAGGGTAGAGGTCGGGGAGCTGTTTTTT. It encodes CASSPDRVEVGELFF.